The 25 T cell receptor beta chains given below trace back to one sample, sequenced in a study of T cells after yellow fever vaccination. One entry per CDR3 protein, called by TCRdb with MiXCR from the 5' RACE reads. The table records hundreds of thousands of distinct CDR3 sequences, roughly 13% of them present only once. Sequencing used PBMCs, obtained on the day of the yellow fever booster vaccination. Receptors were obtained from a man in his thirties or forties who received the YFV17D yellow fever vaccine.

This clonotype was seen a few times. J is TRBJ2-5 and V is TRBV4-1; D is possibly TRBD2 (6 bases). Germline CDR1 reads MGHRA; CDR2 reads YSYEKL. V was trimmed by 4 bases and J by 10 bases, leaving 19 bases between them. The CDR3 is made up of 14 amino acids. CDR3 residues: CASSLADTQEGQYF. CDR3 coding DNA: TGCGCCAGCAGCCTGGCGGATACGCAGGAGGGCCAGTACTTC.

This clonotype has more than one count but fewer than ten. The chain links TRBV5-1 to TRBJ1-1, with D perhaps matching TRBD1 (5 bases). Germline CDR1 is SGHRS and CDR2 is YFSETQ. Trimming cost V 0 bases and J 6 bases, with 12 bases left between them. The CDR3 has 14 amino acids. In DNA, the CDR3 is TGCGCCAGCAGCTTGGAGGAAGGGACTCCTGAAGCTTTCTTT. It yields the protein CASSLEEGTPEAFF.

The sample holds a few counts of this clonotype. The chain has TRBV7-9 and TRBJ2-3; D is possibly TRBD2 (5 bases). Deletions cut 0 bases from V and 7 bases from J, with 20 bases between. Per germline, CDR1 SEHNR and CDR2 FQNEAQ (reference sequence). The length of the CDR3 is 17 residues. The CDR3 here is CASSLAAGLTQKYTQYF. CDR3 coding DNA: TGTGCCAGCAGCTTAGCCGCGGGCCTCACCCAGAAGTATACGCAGTATTTT.

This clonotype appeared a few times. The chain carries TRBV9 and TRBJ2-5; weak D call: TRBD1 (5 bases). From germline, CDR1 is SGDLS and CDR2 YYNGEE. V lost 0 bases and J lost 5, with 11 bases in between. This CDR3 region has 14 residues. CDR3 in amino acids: CASSVATGRETQYF. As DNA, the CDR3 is TGTGCCAGCAGCGTAGCTACAGGCCGGGAGACCCAGTACTTC.

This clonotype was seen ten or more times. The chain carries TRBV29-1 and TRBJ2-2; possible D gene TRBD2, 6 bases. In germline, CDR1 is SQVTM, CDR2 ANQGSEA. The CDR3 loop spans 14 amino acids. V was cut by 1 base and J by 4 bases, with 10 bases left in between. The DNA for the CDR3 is TGCAGCGTTGAAGGGGGGACTGCCACCGGGGAGCTGTTTTTT. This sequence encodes CSVEGGTATGELFF.

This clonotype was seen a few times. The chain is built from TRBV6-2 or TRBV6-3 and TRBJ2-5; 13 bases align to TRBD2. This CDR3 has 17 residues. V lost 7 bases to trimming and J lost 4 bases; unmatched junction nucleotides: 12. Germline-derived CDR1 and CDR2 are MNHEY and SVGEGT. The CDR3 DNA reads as TGTGCCAGCACCGCGACTAGCGGGAGGAGAAAGTTAGAGACCCAGTACTTC. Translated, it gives CASTATSGRRKLETQYF.

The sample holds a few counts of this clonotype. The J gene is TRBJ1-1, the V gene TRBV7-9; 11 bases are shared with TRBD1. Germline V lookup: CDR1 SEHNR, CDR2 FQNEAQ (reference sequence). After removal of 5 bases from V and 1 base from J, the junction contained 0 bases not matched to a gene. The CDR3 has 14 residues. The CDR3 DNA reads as TGTGCCAGCAGCGGACAGGGGGCGAACACTGAAGCTTTCTTT. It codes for CASSGQGANTEAFF.

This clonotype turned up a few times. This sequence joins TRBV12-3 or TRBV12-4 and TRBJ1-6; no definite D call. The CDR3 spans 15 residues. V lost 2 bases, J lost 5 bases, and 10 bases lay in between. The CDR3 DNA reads TGTGCCAGCAGTTTAAGTGGGCAGAATAATTCACCCCTCCACTTT. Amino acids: CASSLSGQNNSPLHF.

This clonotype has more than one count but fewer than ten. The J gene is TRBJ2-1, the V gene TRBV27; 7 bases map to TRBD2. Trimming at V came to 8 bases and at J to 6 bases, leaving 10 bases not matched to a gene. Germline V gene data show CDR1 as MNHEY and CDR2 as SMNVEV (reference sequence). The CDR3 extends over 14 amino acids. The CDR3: CASQIAGNPNEQFF. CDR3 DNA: TGTGCCAGCCAGATAGCGGGCAACCCCAATGAGCAGTTCTTC.

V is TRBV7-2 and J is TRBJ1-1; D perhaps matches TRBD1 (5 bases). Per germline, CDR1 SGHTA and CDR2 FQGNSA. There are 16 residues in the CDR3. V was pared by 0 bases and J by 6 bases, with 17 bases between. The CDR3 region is CASSLASVGAPAEAFF. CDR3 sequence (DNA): TGTGCCAGCAGCTTAGCTAGTGTAGGGGCGCCGGCTGAAGCTTTCTTT. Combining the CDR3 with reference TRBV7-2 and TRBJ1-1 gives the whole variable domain GAGVSQSPSNKVTEKGKDVELRCDPISGHTALYWYRQSLGQGLEFLIYFQGNSAPDKSGLPSDRFSAERTGGSVSTLTIQRTQQEDSAVYLCASSLASVGAPAEAFFGQGTRLTVV.

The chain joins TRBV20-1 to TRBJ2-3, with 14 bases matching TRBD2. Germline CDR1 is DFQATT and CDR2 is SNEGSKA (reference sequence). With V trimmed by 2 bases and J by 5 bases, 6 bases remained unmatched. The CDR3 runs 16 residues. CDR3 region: CSARPGTSGSIDTQYF. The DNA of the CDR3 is TGCAGTGCTAGACCAGGGACTAGCGGGAGTATAGATACGCAGTATTTT.

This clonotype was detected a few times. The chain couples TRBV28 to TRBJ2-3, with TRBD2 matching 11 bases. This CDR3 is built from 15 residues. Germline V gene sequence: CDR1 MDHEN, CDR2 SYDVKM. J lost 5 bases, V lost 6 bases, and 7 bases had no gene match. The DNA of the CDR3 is TGTGCCAGCAGCCTACGACTAGCGGGAAAAGATACGCAGTATTTT. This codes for CASSLRLAGKDTQYF.

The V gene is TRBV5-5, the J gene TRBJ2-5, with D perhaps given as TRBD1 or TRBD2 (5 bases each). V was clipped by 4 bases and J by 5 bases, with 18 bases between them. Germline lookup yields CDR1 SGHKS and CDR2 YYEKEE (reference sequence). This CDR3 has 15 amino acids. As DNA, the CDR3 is TGTGCCAGCAGCCGTCAAGAGGGGCTAAGCGAGACCCAGTACTTC. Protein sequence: CASSRQEGLSETQYF.

The DNA of the CDR3 is TGTGCCAGCTTGACAAAAGGATCATATGGCTACACCTTC. Amino acid sequence: CASLTKGSYGYTF. V is TRBV2 and J is TRBJ1-2; D gene ambiguous. This CDR3 is 13 amino acids long. Germline CDR1 SNHLY, CDR2 FYNNEI. V lost 8 bases and J lost 5, with 15 bases in between. Looking up the rest from reference TRBV2 and TRBJ1-2 gives the full variable domain: EPEVTQTPSHQVTQMGQEVILRCVPISNHLYFYWYRQILGQKVEFLVSFYNNEISEKSEIFDDQFSVERPDGSNFTLKIRSTKLEDSAMYFCASLTKGSYGYTFGSGTRLTVV.

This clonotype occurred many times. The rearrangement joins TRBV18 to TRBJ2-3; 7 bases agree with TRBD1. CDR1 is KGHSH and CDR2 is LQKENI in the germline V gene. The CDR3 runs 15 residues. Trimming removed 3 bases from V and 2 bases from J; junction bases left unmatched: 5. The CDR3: CASSPRQGNTDTQYF. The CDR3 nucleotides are TGTGCCAGCTCACCCCGACAGGGCAACACAGATACGCAGTATTTT. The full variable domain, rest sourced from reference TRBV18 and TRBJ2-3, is NAGVMQNPRHLVRRRGQEARLRCSPMKGHSHVYWYRQLPEEGLKFMVYLQKENIIDESGMPKERFSAEFPKEGPSILRIQQVVRGDSAAYFCASSPRQGNTDTQYFGPGTRLTVL.

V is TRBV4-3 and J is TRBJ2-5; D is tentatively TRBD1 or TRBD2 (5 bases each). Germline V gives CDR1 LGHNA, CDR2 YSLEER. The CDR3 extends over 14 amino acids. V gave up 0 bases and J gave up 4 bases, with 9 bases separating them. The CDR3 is CASSQDGAGETQYF. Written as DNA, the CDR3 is TGCGCCAGCAGCCAAGACGGGGCGGGAGAGACCCAGTACTTC.

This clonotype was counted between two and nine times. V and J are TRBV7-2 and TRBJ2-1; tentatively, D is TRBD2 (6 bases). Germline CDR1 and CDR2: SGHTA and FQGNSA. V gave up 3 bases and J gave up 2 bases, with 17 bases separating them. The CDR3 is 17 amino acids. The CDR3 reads CASSLTPLGGAYNEQFF. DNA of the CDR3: TGTGCCAGCAGCTTGACCCCTTTGGGAGGAGCCTACAATGAGCAGTTCTTC.

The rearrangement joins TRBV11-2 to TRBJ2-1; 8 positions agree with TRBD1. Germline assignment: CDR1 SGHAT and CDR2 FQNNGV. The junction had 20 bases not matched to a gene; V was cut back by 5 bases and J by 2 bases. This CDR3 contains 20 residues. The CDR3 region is CASSTPGGTGSLEPYNEQFF. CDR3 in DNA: TGTGCCAGCAGCACCCCTGGGGGGACAGGATCACTGGAGCCCTACAATGAGCAGTTCTTC.

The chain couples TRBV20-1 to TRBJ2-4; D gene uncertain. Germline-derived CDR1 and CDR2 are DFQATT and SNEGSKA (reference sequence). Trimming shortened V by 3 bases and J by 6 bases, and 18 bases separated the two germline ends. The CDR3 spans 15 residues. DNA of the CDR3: TGCAGTGCTAGTCCCGGTGGCACAGTGGGAAACATTCAGTACTTC. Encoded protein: CSASPGGTVGNIQYF.

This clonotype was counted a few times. The CDR3, as DNA: TGTGCCAGCAGCGGGGGGGGTTCTGGTACAGATACGCAGTATTTT. It yields the protein CASSGGGSGTDTQYF. The chain employs TRBV7-3 and TRBJ2-3, with 7 bases matching TRBD2. Germline lookup yields CDR1 SGHTA and CDR2 FQGTGA. V shed 5 bases, J shed 3 bases, and the junction held 8 bases outside the gene matches. The CDR3 sequence is 15 residues long.

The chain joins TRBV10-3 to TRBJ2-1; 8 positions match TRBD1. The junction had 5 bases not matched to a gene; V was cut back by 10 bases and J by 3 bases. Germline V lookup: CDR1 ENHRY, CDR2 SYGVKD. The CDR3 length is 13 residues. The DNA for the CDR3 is TGTGCCAGCTACGGGACAGGCTACAATGAGCAGTTCTTC. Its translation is CASYGTGYNEQFF.

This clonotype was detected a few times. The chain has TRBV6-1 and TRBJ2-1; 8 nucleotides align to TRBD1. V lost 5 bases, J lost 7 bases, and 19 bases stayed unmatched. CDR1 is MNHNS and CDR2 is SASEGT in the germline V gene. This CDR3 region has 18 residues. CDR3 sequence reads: CASSRTGGQVYRVNEQFF. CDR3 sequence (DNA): TGTGCCAGCAGTCGTACAGGGGGTCAAGTCTACCGGGTAAATGAGCAGTTCTTC.

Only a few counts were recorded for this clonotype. The CDR3 sequence: CAWSQGLEGQPQHF. CDR3 bases: TGTGCCTGGAGCCAGGGGCTAGAGGGTCAGCCCCAGCATTTT. This sequence joins TRBV30 and TRBJ1-5, with D possibly matching TRBD1 (6 bases). This CDR3 is 14 amino acids long. Per the germline V gene, CDR1 is GTSNPN and CDR2 is SVGIG (reference sequence). V was shortened by 3 bases and J by 6 bases, with 15 bases between the two germline ends.

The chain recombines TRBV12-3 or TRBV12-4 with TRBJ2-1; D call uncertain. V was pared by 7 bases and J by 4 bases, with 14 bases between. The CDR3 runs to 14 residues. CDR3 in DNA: TGTGCCAGCACCCCGGCGCTAGGGTACAATGAGCAGTTCTTC. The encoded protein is CASTPALGYNEQFF.

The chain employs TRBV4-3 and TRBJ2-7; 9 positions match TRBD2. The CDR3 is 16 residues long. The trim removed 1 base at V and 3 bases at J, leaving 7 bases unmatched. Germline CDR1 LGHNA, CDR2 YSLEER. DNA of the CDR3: TGCGCCAGCAGCCAAGGTCTAGCGGGGCCGGGCTACGAGCAGTACTTC. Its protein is CASSQGLAGPGYEQYF.